This T cell receptor beta chain was identified during a study of blood T cells in healthy people across ages. Study results and caveats: It was not possible, with unsorted PBMCs, to conclusively compare naive and antigen-experienced cells.

Notes on this clonotype: Its antigen remains unidentified.

A second PCR, run for roughly 6 to 11 cycles, used a sample-barcoded 5' primer plus a J-beta primer mix. Each sample provided no less than 2.5 million CDR3-containing paired-end reads. TCRdb re-called the 5' RACE reads with MiXCR, one entry per CDR3 protein. The data show some 1.8 million distinct CDR3 sequences, roughly 43% seen once. Isolation of PBMCs gave at least 7 million cells per sample. V was trimmed by 3 bases and J by 0 bases, leaving 14 bases between them. This CDR3 spans 16 amino acids. The chain couples TRBV12-3 or TRBV12-4 to TRBJ1-2; D remains ambiguous. This sequence was found in a human donor in good health. Sample: blood. CDR3 DNA: TGTGCCAGCAGTTTCGGAACTATCAATACTAACTATGGCTACACCTTC. The encoded protein is CASSFGTINTNYGYTF.